Described below is a single T cell receptor (beta chain) sequence and its context. Its antigen remains unidentified. The input lacks base qualities; no much larger clone sits a single base away. The source of the sample is a study of technical replicates of blood from several donors (dated by TCRdb to the late 2010s). V is pruned by 4 bases and J by 1 base, leaving 11 bases of the junction without a gene match. The germline V gene (reference sequence) provides CDR1 MNHEY and CDR2 SMNVEV. Its CDR3 holds 17 amino acids, cysteine through phenylalanine. CDR3 DNA is the only sequence kept; it has 51 bases, read in frame from the first base. The library was obtained by the immunoSEQ multiplex PCR assay. TCRdb's version of the immuneACCESS table is confined to in-frame rearrangements and falls short of the full clone set. An unresolved V gene accounts for under half of the shortfall where checked; the remainder is of unknown origin. The sample table holds tens of thousands of clones, of which less than 95% were seen once. The leading ten clones occupy roughly 0.38% of the sample.

The source material was T cells isolated from PBMCs. This clonotype originated in a human donor in good health. The V and J segments used are TRBV27 and TRBJ1-1; TRBD1 matches 8 bases in the middle. The nucleotide sequence is TGTGCCAGCAGTTGGGTGCAAGGACAGGGAAGGAACACTGAAGCTTTCTTT. It is translated as CASSWVQGQGRNTEAFF.